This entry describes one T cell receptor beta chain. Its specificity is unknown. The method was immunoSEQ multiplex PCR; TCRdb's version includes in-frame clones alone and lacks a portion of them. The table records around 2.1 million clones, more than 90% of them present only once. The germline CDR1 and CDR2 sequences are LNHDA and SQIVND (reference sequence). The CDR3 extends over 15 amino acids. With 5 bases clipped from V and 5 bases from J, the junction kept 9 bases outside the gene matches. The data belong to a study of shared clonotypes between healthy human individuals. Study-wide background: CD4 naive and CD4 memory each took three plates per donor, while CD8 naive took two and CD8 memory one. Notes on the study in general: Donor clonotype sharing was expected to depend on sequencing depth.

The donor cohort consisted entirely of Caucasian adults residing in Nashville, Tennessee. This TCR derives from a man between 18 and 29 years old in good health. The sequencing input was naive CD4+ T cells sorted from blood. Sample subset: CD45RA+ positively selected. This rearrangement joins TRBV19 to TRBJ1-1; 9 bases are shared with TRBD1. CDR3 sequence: CASSATGQGWTEAFF. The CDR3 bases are TGTGCCAGTAGTGCCACGGGACAGGGTTGGACTGAAGCTTTCTTT.